This TCR beta chain was documented in a study of shared T cell receptors in the human thymus. V lost 6 bases and J lost 2, with 21 bases in between. The CDR3 totals 17 residues. Germline V gene data show CDR1 as SGHTA and CDR2 as FQGNSA. Repertoires were generated with immunoSEQ multiplex PCR, while TCRdb's copy carries only in-frame clones and drops some. The sample carries hundreds of thousands of clones, 80% to 90% recorded once. This same sample was also part of a study on human thymus T cells. Per that paper: Thymic and blood repertoires seemed to show skewed V and J gene use. Related research has reported that thymic repertoires overlap highly among unrelated individuals.

The sample consisted of thymocytes. The TCR originated in a girl in the first two years of life with a congenital heart defect. The chain links TRBV7-2 to TRBJ2-3; D is uncertain. The CDR3 bases are TGTGCCAGCAGGCCTGACTCCCGAGAACCGATCACAGATACGCAGTATTTT. As protein: CASRPDSREPITDTQYF.